This TCR beta chain was profiled in a study of shared clonotypes between healthy human individuals. Study information: Per-donor plates numbered three CD4 naive, three CD4 memory, two CD8 naive and one CD8 memory. Study-level points and caveats: Researchers sampled blood only, noting tissue repertoires likely differ. About 5% of naive CD4 clonotypes were shared across a few donors.

The V gene lost 0 bases and the J gene lost 0 bases, with 9 bases spanning the gap. The germline V gene has CDR1 SGDLS and CDR2 YYNGEE. The CDR3 consists of 15 residues. The method was immunoSEQ multiplex PCR; TCRdb's version includes in-frame clones alone and lacks a portion of them. In the table there are over 2 million clones, about 95% of which are singletons. Selected positively for CCR7 and CD45RO-negative, naive CD8 cells excluded terminally differentiated effector memory CD45RA+ cells. Adults of Caucasian background living in Nashville, Tennessee made up all donors. A word on this clone: The antigen remains undetermined. The same CDR3 arises from other DNA sequences in this sample as well.

The origin of this receptor is a man between 18 and 35 years old in good health. The sample consisted of naive CD8+ T cells sorted from blood. This chain connects TRBV9 to TRBJ1-2; D is unresolved. The chain's CDR3 is CASSVGDGANYGYTF. CDR3 bases: TGTGCCAGCAGCGTAGGAGACGGTGCTAACTATGGCTACACCTTC.